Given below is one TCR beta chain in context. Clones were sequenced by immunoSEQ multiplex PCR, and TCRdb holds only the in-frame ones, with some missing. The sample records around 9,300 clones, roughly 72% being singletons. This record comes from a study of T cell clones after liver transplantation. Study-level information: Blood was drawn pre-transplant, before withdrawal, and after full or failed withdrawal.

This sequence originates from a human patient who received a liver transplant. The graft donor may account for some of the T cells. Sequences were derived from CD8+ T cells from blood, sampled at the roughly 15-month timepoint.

CDR3 in DNA: TGTGCCAGCAGTGCCCCGACAGGGGAGAACACTGAAGCTTTCTTT. Amino acids: CASSAPTGENTEAFF. The chain joins TRBV2 to TRBJ1-1, with 8 bases matching TRBD1. The CDR3 has 15 amino acids. Germline lookup yields CDR1 SNHLY and CDR2 FYNNEI. With V trimmed by 4 bases and J by 1 base, 5 bases remained unmatched.